This T cell receptor (beta chain) originates from a study of T cell clones after liver transplantation (dated by TCRdb to between 2018 and 2020). Broadly, across the study: Samples were obtained from ITN030ST, a randomized trial in which withdrawal of immunosuppression was attempted within 2 years of liver transplantation. After a pre-transplant mixed lymphocyte reaction, TCRbeta sequencing was used to pinpoint donor-reactive T cell clones, which were subsequently tracked in post-transplant blood. As an antigen-independent comparator for donor-reactive sequences, third party-reactive TCRbeta sequences were also identified from pre-transplant MLRs. Of the eight recipients, a few were HCV-positive, while the remaining recipients had been transplanted for non-autoimmune, non-viral indications. No induction therapy was given to the subjects, and standard immunosuppression was administered until randomization at 12-24 months post-transplant. Tolerance was defined as complete immunosuppression withdrawal for at least one year with no rise in liver enzymes beyond twice the upper limit of normal. Blood samples were collected pre-transplant, pre-randomization before withdrawal, and post-randomization after either full withdrawal or failed withdrawal. A cohort of 8 liver transplant recipients was studied, of whom 3 were classified as tolerant and 5 as non-tolerant. Study-wide findings and limitations: Donor-reactive sequences declined more than third party-reactive ones, suggesting partial antigen-specific deletion unrelated to withdrawal success. Once repertoire turnover was taken into account, donor-reactive detection showed a significant reduction for CD4 in 7 of 8 subjects and for CD8 in 8 of 8. In 5 of 8 subjects, circulating donor-reactive CD4 TCRbeta sequences decreased significantly after transplant, regardless of tolerance or HCV status. The conclusions were preliminary, being limited by small, heterogeneous patient numbers and by non-standardized post-transplant time points. Low numbers of available donor cells limited the measurable donor-reactive repertoire in a couple of subjects. Because no allograft tissue specimens were available, donor-reactive T cells may have migrated into the graft instead of being deleted.

The sample's time point label, decoded: pre-transplant. Unstimulated PBMCs, after thawing, were stained for CD3, CD4 and CD8 and then FACS-sorted into CD3+CD4+ and CD3+CD8+ populations. All 8 studied subjects were randomized to immunosuppression withdrawal. The Qiagen DNeasy Blood and Tissue Kit was used for isolation of genomic DNA. As concerns this clone: This clone's antigen is unknown. No much larger clone is present one base from it, and per-base qualities are unavailable.

Using immunoSEQ, frozen genomic DNA was subjected to high-throughput TCRbeta CDR3 sequencing, a process that included PCR amplification, mapping, bias correction and internal controls. Regarding the original processing steps: Productive rearrangements were kept, and unique TCRbeta sequences were defined by CDR3 nucleotide sequence plus V and J gene. For classification of a sequence as donor-reactive, at least 5-fold expansion in CFSE-low cells relative to unstimulated pre-transplant cells and a frequency of at least 0.01% were required. Minimum frequency thresholds were set for each subject on the basis of the unstimulated sample with the lowest template count, so that a detection power of at least 90% was ensured. Jensen-Shannon divergence between the top 1000 TCRbeta sequences post-transplant and pre-transplant was used to measure repertoire turnover. Changes in detection of donor-reactive sequences were tested with two-sided Fisher's exact tests. The immuneACCESS repertoire file appears here via TCRdb, limited to in-frame rearrangements. These files lack a portion of the clones; in checked studies, under half of the deficit traces to unresolved V genes, and the cause of the others is not known. V, J and clone size are those of that table, while D and trimming were read from the DNA. The sample data list under 90,000 clones, and 80% of these were observed just once. The ten largest clones capture 0.55% to 0.75% of the sample.

The sample was CD4+ T cells from blood, taken before liver transplant. The TCR comes from a human donor who received a liver transplant.

The DNA reads TGTGCCAGCAGCTTAGTCGGGGGAGGTGCCACCGGGGAGCTGTTTTTT. Its protein is CASSLVGGGATGELFF. The V gene is TRBV11-2 and the J gene is TRBJ2-2; TRBD2 is a possible D gene, resting on 6 matching bases. The cysteine opens and the phenylalanine closes a CDR3 of 16 amino acids. The entry retains the CDR3 DNA only, 48 bases that are in frame from base 1. CDR1 and CDR2 were assigned from the germline V gene as SGHAT and FQNNGV. Deletion took 1 base off V and 4 bases off J, with a span of 13 bases between the germline ends.